This T cell receptor (beta chain) came from a study of blood T cell repertoires in COVID-19. In the study overall: T cells, B-cell-depleted T cells, or PBMCs supplied cDNA or gDNA.

In the original workflow: Amplification with reference gene primers provided the estimates of nucleated cell counts. Method: immunoSEQ multiplex PCR; TCRdb's copy keeps in-frame clones and lacks some. Clonal size and the V and J genes are those of that table, whereas D and trimming came from the DNA. The table shows some 200,000 clones, with approximately 83% occurring only once. The CDR3 loop spans 15 amino acids. Germline CDR1 KGHDR, CDR2 SFDVKD. V shed 3 bases, J shed 3 bases, and the junction held 6 bases outside the gene matches. Sample: PBMCs or T cells enriched from blood (not recorded which). This clonotype was obtained from a woman aged 45-65 years who had been exposed to COVID-19. The chain recombines TRBV24-1 with TRBJ2-7; 8 bases map to TRBD1. CDR3 loop: CATSDPRQGSYEQYF. The DNA of the CDR3 is TGTGCCACCAGTGATCCCCGACAGGGGAGCTACGAGCAGTACTTC.